The sample holds many counts of the clone carrying this TCR beta chain. Its antigen is not known. The use of a sample-barcoded 5' primer and a J-beta primer mix characterized a second PCR of about 7 to 12 cycles. Every molecule of cDNA carried a tag from a template-switch adaptor with 12 random nucleotides. From the 5' RACE reads, TCRdb called clonotypes with MiXCR, one entry per CDR3 protein. The profile shows under 1 million distinct CDR3 sequences, around 45% of them singletons. The sample belongs to a study of blood T cells in healthy people across ages. Study overall: Roughly one uniquely barcoded beta molecule per two T cells was captured.

Study observations and caveats: TCR beta diversity per million T cells fell roughly linearly with age.

Each of the donors had roughly 9.3 milliliters of peripheral blood drawn into EDTA-treated Vacutainer tubes. This TCR came from a man between 60 and 75 years old in good health. Sequenced input: blood.

CDR3 amino acids: CASSPQGGSIYEQYF. The CDR3, as DNA: TGTGCCAGCAGTCCTCAGGGGGGATCCATCTACGAGCAGTACTTC. The genes are TRBV27 and TRBJ2-7; possible D gene TRBD1, 7 bases. Per the germline V gene, CDR1 is MNHEY and CDR2 is SMNVEV (reference sequence). The V end was cut by 5 bases, the J end by 3 bases, with 17 bases between. The CDR3 totals 15 residues.